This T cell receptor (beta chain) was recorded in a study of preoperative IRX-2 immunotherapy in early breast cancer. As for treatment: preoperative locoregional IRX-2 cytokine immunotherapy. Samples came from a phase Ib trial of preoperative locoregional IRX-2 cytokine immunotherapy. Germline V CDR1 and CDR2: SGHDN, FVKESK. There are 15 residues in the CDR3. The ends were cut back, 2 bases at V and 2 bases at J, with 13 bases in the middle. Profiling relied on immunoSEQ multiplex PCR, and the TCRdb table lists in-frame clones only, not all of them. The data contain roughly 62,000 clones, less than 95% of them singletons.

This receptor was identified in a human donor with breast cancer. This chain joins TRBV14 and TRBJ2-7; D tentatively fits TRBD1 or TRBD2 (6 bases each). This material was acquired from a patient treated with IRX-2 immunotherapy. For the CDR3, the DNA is TGTGCCAGCAGCCAAATGGGGGGCTTCACCTACGAGCAGTACTTC. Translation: CASSQMGGFTYEQYF. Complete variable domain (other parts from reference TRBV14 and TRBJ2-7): EAGVTQFPSHSVIEKGQTVTLRCDPISGHDNLYWYRRVMGKEIKFLLHFVKESKQDESGMPNNRFLAERTGGTYSTLKVQPAELEDSGVYFCASSQMGGFTYEQYFGPGTRLTVT.